The 9 T cell receptor beta chains given below trace back to one sample, sequenced in a study of radiotherapy plus CTLA-4 blockade in lung cancer. The protocol was immunoSEQ multiplex PCR, while the TCRdb copy is restricted to in-frame clones and leaves out a portion. This sample has around 40,000 clones, with approximately 68% found just once. The sample was peripheral blood, taken from a patient treated with radiotherapy plus ipilimumab. The receptors were sampled from a human donor with non-small cell lung cancer who had stable disease on radiotherapy plus ipilimumab.

The chain has TRBV6-6 and TRBJ1-2; 11 positions match TRBD1. This CDR3 has 15 amino acids. With V trimmed by 5 bases and J by 5 bases, 7 bases remained unmatched. Germline loops: CDR1 MNHNY, CDR2 SVGAGI (reference sequence). The CDR3 DNA reads as TGTGCCAGCAGTCTTCTAGGACAGGGGGCTTATGGCTACACCTTC. It is translated as CASSLLGQGAYGYTF.

The chain couples TRBV29-1 to TRBJ2-3; D not resolved. CDR1 and CDR2 from the germline V gene are SQVTM and ANQGSEA. V lost 4 bases and J lost 0, with 8 bases in between. The CDR3 has 13 residues. CDR3 amino acids: CSVVASSTDTQYF. The CDR3 DNA sequence: TGCAGCGTTGTGGCTAGTAGCACAGATACGCAGTATTTT.

The chain has TRBV7-8 and TRBJ1-6, with D possibly TRBD1 on 6 matching bases. The CDR3 consists of 13 residues. V dropped 5 bases and J dropped 10 bases, with 12 bases sitting between them. Germline CDR1 and CDR2: SGHVS and FQNEAQ. The CDR3 DNA follows: TGTGCCAGCAGCCAATACAGGGAATCACCCCTCCACTTT. Protein: CASSQYRESPLHF. The whole variable domain, remainder taken from reference TRBV7-8 and TRBJ1-6, is GAGVSQSPRYKVAKRGQDVALRCDPISGHVSLFWYQQALGQGPEFLTYFQNEAQLDKSGLPSDRFFAERPEGSVSTLKIQRTQQEDSAVYLCASSQYRESPLHFGNGTRLTVT.

CDR3 sequence (DNA): TGTGCCAGCAGTCGTCGGTCTAATGAAAAACTGTTTTTT. Translated, it gives CASSRRSNEKLFF. The V gene is TRBV14, the J gene TRBJ1-4; no definite D call. The V gene lost 6 bases and the J gene lost 3 bases, with 8 bases spanning the gap. CDR1 and CDR2 (germline): SGHDN, FVKESK. The CDR3 runs 13 residues.

This clone was seen a few times. This rearrangement joins TRBV7-2 to TRBJ2-3; 9 nucleotides line up with TRBD1. The CDR3 spans 14 residues. Trimming at V came to 5 bases and at J to 4 bases, leaving 4 bases not matched to a gene. The germline V gene encodes CDR1 SGHTA and CDR2 FQGNSA. This chain's CDR3 is CASSVTGGSDTQYF. The CDR3 nucleotides are TGTGCCAGCAGCGTAACAGGGGGCTCAGATACGCAGTATTTT.

This clone appeared a few times. The rearrangement uses TRBV6-5 and TRBJ1-2, with 7 bases that match TRBD1. Per germline, CDR1 MNHEY and CDR2 SVGAGI. The J segment lost 8 bases and the V segment lost 5 bases, leaving 11 bases of the junction unmatched. This CDR3 is 14 amino acids long. The CDR3: CASSPQGGSEGYTF. DNA of the CDR3: TGTGCCAGCAGTCCTCAGGGGGGCTCGGAGGGCTACACCTTC.

The V gene is TRBV4-1, the J gene TRBJ1-2; a weak D match, TRBD1 (6 bases). V was trimmed by 3 bases and J by 4 bases, leaving 18 bases between them. The CDR3 totals 16 residues. CDR1 is MGHRA, CDR2 YSYEKL, per germline. The CDR3 protein is CASSHPGGQAIYGYTF. CDR3 in DNA: TGCGCCAGCAGCCACCCGGGGGGCCAGGCGATCTATGGCTACACCTTC.

The sample holds one count of this clone. The V gene is TRBV11-3, the J gene TRBJ2-2; D not certain. The V and J ends lost 3 bases and 1 base respectively, with 12 bases between them. This CDR3 is built from 16 residues. The germline V gene encodes CDR1 SGHNT and CDR2 YENEEA. The CDR3 is CASSFSVSRNTGELFF. The CDR3 DNA follows: TGTGCCAGCAGCTTCAGCGTGTCCAGGAACACCGGGGAGCTGTTTTTT.

This clone has more than one count but fewer than ten. This chain links TRBV5-1 with TRBJ2-2; possibly TRBD1 for D (5 bases). Trimming left V 0 bases short and J 5 bases short, with 14 bases between. CDR3 length: 16 residues. The V gene's germline CDR1 is SGHRS and CDR2 YFSETQ. CDR3 bases: TGCGCCAGCAGCTTGGAAGGGGTTCCCTGGACCGGGGAGCTGTTTTTT. It translates to CASSLEGVPWTGELFF.